The sequence of this TCR beta chain was determined in a study of T cell changes during pregnancy in multiple sclerosis. CDR1 is MDHEN and CDR2 is SYDVKM in the germline V gene. The CDR3 is made up of 15 amino acids. Trimming shortened V by 2 bases and J by 1 base, and 8 bases separated the two germline ends. Libraries were prepared by immunoSEQ multiplex PCR; TCRdb keeps only in-frame clonotypes and omits some of them. Of tens of thousands of clones listed, approximately 90% are singletons. J is TRBJ2-2 and V is TRBV28; tentatively, D is TRBD1 (6 bases). Specimen: CD4+ T cells from peripheral blood mononuclear cells, collected in the first trimester of pregnancy. The receptor's source is a female donor in good health, enrolled as a control in a pregnancy study. The CDR3 loop is CASSLPQGNTGELFF. Here the CDR3 DNA reads TGTGCCAGCAGTTTACCACAGGGGAACACCGGGGAGCTGTTTTTT.